The entry below gives a single TCR beta chain sequence along with its context. The data derive from a study of blood T cell repertoires in COVID-19. Study-wide context: Acute and convalescent COVID-19 specimens originated in the United States, Italy and Spain. Sources were T cells, B-cell-depleted T cells, or PBMCs; the material itself was cDNA or gDNA.

Original methodology: Amplified reference gene primers provided the basis for estimating nucleated cell counts. TCRdb keeps only in-frame clones here, not all; method: immunoSEQ multiplex PCR. V and J calls and clone size are as listed in that table; D and trimming were resolved from the DNA. This table holds 35,000 to 45,000 clones, 65% to 90% found once. This CDR3 spans 12 amino acids. V lost 10 bases, J lost 5 bases, and 14 bases lay in between. Germline loops: CDR1 ENHRY, CDR2 SYGVKD. Sequencing used peripheral blood. The gene calls are TRBV10-3 and TRBJ2-5; a weak D match, TRBD1 (6 bases). This clonotype originated in a man in his forties or fifties with active COVID-19. The CDR3 nucleotides read TGTGCCACCAGGGACACCCCGGAGACCCAGTACTTC. This gives the protein CATRDTPETQYF.